This T cell receptor beta chain is from a study of T-cell memory formation after mild COVID-19. TCRdb passed the 5' RACE reads through MiXCR, listing each CDR3 protein once. The repertoire holds about 260,000 distinct CDR3 sequences, with 15% to 20% as singletons. This clonotype was counted a few times. The sequence was collected from a man between 18 and 35 years old who had mild COVID-19 (a few samples of this study predate the infection). Cell type and time point are not known. Material for sequencing was PBMCs or a T cell subset sorted from them (not recorded which).

The CDR3 reads CAISEAGSPYEQYV. The CDR3, as DNA: TGTGCCATCAGTGAGGCTGGATCCCCCTACGAGCAGTACGTC. The chain links TRBV10-3 to TRBJ2-7, with D unclear. From germline, CDR1 is ENHRY and CDR2 SYGVKD. The CDR3 has 14 amino acids. Between the trimmed V and J ends, which lost 2 bases and 2 bases, there was a span of 10 bases.